The TCR beta chain under discussion was sequenced for a study of CD8+ T cells in alopecia areata. Comments on this clone: The antigen is unknown.

The CDR3 extends over 15 amino acids. The germline V gene has CDR1 ENHRY and CDR2 SYGVKD. Trimming left V 3 bases short and J 3 bases short, with 14 bases between. Study results and caveats: Scalp repertoires also include resident alphabeta T cells from normal skin. Patients showed less clear TCR sequence sharing than mice, possibly partly because of HLA diversity.

Following RNA extraction, reverse transcription yielded cDNA that acted as the sequencing template. TCRdb's copy holds only in-frame clones and misses some; the assay was immunoSEQ multiplex PCR. Of over 120,000 clones in the sample, 58% were seen once. This TCR derives from a human donor with alopecia areata. Sequencing was performed on CD4+ T cells sorted from blood, taken at week 0. This chain uses TRBV10-3 with TRBJ1-2; D is undetermined. The CDR3 sequence is CAISEGQSFHYGYTF. The CDR3 nucleotides are TGTGCCATCAGTGAAGGGCAGTCTTTCCACTATGGCTACACCTTC.